A selection of T cell receptor beta chains follows, all from one sample in a study of T cells in localized non-small cell lung cancer. Using immunoSEQ multiplex PCR, the repertoire was profiled, and TCRdb retains in-frame clones only, with some absent. The table lists some 40,000 clones, approximately 92% of them singletons. The specimen comprised peripheral blood, sampled before any cancer treatment. These TCRs come from a female donor at least 60 years old with stage I lung adenocarcinoma. The CDR3 runs from the conserved cysteine through the conserved F or W. A D gene is named only where the DNA matches it firmly.

v_call: TRBV5-4; d_call: NA; cdr3_aa: CASSTGLEQPQHF
v_call: TRBV5-6; d_call: NA; cdr3_aa: CASSLGGAAFF
v_call: TRBV18; d_call: NA; cdr3_aa: CASSPTGRNQPQHF
v_call: TRBV28; d_call: TRBD1; cdr3_aa: CASSLGGGQGARSPLHF
v_call: TRBV7-2; d_call: NA; cdr3_aa: CASSPARLDEQFF
v_call: TRBV29-1; d_call: NA; cdr3_aa: CSVEREQGEKLFF
v_call: TRBV7-2; d_call: NA; cdr3_aa: CASSLAWGREQETQYF
v_call: TRBV7-9; d_call: NA; cdr3_aa: CASSFNRDRTF
v_call: TRBV25-1; d_call: NA; cdr3_aa: CASTPGNTIYF
v_call: TRBV27; d_call: TRBD2; cdr3_aa: CASSTGLAGYATQYF
v_call: TRBV29-1; d_call: NA; cdr3_aa: CSASGSYHNEQFF
v_call: TRBV19; d_call: NA; cdr3_aa: CASGLIGINYGYTF
v_call: TRBV7-7; d_call: NA; cdr3_aa: CASSLGSSYNEQFF
v_call: TRBV4-2; d_call: NA; cdr3_aa: CASSQDQGRGYGYTF
v_call: TRBV11-2; d_call: TRBD2; cdr3_aa: CASSRWTSKQFF
v_call: TRBV9; d_call: NA; cdr3_aa: CASSQEGVSNQPQHF
v_call: TRBV7-9; d_call: NA; cdr3_aa: CASSSRVTGANVLTF
v_call: TRBV21-1; d_call: NA; cdr3_aa: CASSKRRGLSGYTF
v_call: TRBV5-4; d_call: NA; cdr3_aa: CATKRAGDYGYTF
v_call: TRBV15; d_call: NA; cdr3_aa: CATSKGGRDTEAFF